This TCR beta chain was documented in a study of Graves' ophthalmopathy and Graves' hyperthyroidism. Study-wide findings and caveats: Detected in blood as well were most expanded thyroid clonotypes with frequency above 0.001.

Many counts were recorded for this clonotype. The antigen remains unidentified. Ophthalmopathy cases showed moderate-to-severe activity, scoring CAS ≥3 and NOSPECS ≥4, with duration under 3 months. Diagnostic conclusions were grounded in clinical symptoms, serum thyroxine, TRAb, thyroid ultrasound and orbital computed tomography. The PBMCs originated from more than 7.5 ml of fresh peripheral blood. V was pared by 3 bases and J by 4 bases, with 7 bases between. Germline V gene data show CDR1 as SGHRS and CDR2 as YFSETQ. The CDR3 contains 12 residues. Amplification of the TCR beta CDR3 regions used RNA transcripts (as template). First-round RT-PCR employed HTBI primers, with a second-round multiplex PCR after it. TCRdb used MiXCR to reprocess the multiplex PCR reads, holding one entry per CDR3 protein. This sample has hundreds of thousands of distinct CDR3 sequences, with about two fifths found just once.

This sequence was found in an adult man with Graves' ophthalmopathy. V and J are TRBV5-1 and TRBJ2-5; D unresolved. Sequencing used peripheral blood. This CDR3 is CASSSGPETQYF. Written as DNA, the CDR3 is TGCGCCAGCAGCTCAGGCCCAGAGACCCAGTACTTC. Using reference TRBV5-1 and TRBJ2-5 for the parts outside the CDR3, the full variable domain is KAGVTQTPRYLIKTRGQQVTLSCSPISGHRSVSWYQQTPGQGLQFLFEYFSETQRNKGNFPGRFSGRQFSNSRSEMNVSTLELGDSALYLCASSSGPETQYFGPGTRLLVL.